This T cell receptor beta chain originates from a study of identical twins. CDR1 and CDR2 (germline): SGHRS, YFSETQ. V was pared by 8 bases and J by 2 bases, with 10 bases between. The CDR3 is 13 amino acids. TCRdb reanalysed the 5' RACE reads using MiXCR and keeps one entry per CDR3 protein. The sample consists of about 520,000 distinct CDR3 sequences, 22% of them appearing once. These same records also appear under a second study, on T cells expressing NK-cell markers. That work adds: In several experiments, sorting was restricted to alpha-beta TCR T cells by an anti-gamma-delta TCR antibody. A handful of donors showed these clonotypes also leading the CD3+CD56-NKG2C+ fraction.

This TCR was sampled from a woman aged 18-30 years in good health. The V and J genes are TRBV5-1 and TRBJ2-2, with D perhaps given as TRBD1 or TRBD2 (5 bases each). Material: CD4+ T cells sorted from blood. The CDR3 sequence is CASQGANTGELFF. The CDR3 nucleotides are TGCGCCAGTCAGGGAGCCAACACCGGGGAGCTGTTTTTT.